This entry lists 20 T cell receptor beta chains sequenced from one sample in a study of shared clonotypes between healthy human individuals. Profiled with immunoSEQ multiplex PCR; TCRdb holds only in-frame clones, not every one. Seen here are a few million clones, more than 80% observed once, and the top ten hold about 0.41%. Sequenced input: naive CD4+ T cells from PBMCs. Subset: CD45RA+ positively selected. Source of these receptors: a young man in good health. Some clones in this sample may be carry-over from other donors' samples.

This chain connects TRBV7-2 to TRBJ2-7; 7 positions agree with TRBD2. J lost 3 bases, V lost 7 bases, and 12 bases had no gene match. The CDR3 covers 15 residues. The germline gives CDR1 SGHTA, CDR2 FQGNSA. CDR3 region: CASNHPSGRLYEQYF. CDR3 nucleotide sequence: TGTGCCAGCAACCACCCATCCGGGAGGCTCTACGAGCAGTACTTC. Variable domain in full (rest from reference TRBV7-2 and TRBJ2-7): GAGVSQSPSNKVTEKGKDVELRCDPISGHTALYWYRQSLGQGLEFLIYFQGNSAPDKSGLPSDRFSAERTGGSVSTLTIQRTQQEDSAVYLCASNHPSGRLYEQYFGPGTRLTVT.

V is TRBV5-1 and J is TRBJ2-2; D gene unclear. V lost 7 bases to trimming and J lost 2 bases, with 15 bases between them. The germline gives CDR1 SGHRS, CDR2 YFSETQ. This CDR3 region has 15 residues. The chain's CDR3 is CASRSATPNTGELFF. CDR3 DNA: TGCGCCAGCCGATCGGCGACTCCAAACACCGGGGAGCTGTTTTTT.

The chain is built from TRBV28 and TRBJ2-4, with 8 bases matching TRBD1. The length of the CDR3 is 16 residues. V lost 4 bases to trimming and J lost 0 bases; unmatched junction nucleotides: 5. CDR1 is MDHEN, CDR2 SYDVKM, per germline. The CDR3 loop reads CASSWTGILAKNIQYF. In DNA form, the CDR3 reads TGTGCCAGCAGTTGGACAGGGATTCTAGCCAAAAACATTCAGTACTTC. The complete variable domain, with remaining parts taken from reference TRBV28 and TRBJ2-4, reads DVKVTQSSRYLVKRTGEKVFLECVQDMDHENMFWYRQDPGLGLRLIYFSYDVKMKEKGDIPEGYSVSREKKERFSLILESASTNQTSMYLCASSWTGILAKNIQYFGAGTRLSVL.

The chain links TRBV5-1 to TRBJ2-5; 7 nucleotides agree with TRBD2. V lost 4 bases and J lost 1; bases outside the gene matches: 7. The CDR3 totals 15 residues. CDR1 is SGHRS and CDR2 is YFSETQ in the germline V gene. The CDR3 region is CASSRGVGSQETQYF. The CDR3 DNA is TGCGCCAGCAGCCGGGGGGTGGGCTCCCAAGAGACCCAGTACTTC.

This chain uses TRBV5-6 with TRBJ2-2; D uncertain. The CDR3 is 15 residues long. Trimming took off 1 base at V and 1 base at J, with 8 bases between the two ends. Germline assignment: CDR1 SGHDT and CDR2 YYEEEE. The CDR3 protein is CASSLKWRNTGELFF. CDR3 DNA: TGTGCCAGCAGCTTGAAATGGCGGAACACCGGGGAGCTGTTTTTT.

The rearrangement links TRBV7-3 to TRBJ2-1; D remains unclear. Germline V gene lookup returns CDR1 SGHTA and CDR2 FQGTGA. The CDR3 length is 16 residues. V lost 1 base and J lost 5, with 15 bases in between. The CDR3 is CASSLIPARFNNEQFF. The CDR3 DNA is TGTGCCAGCAGCTTAATACCGGCTCGTTTCAACAATGAGCAGTTCTTC.

The V and J genes are TRBV6-5 and TRBJ2-7; D unclear. The V gene's germline CDR1 is MNHEY and CDR2 SVGAGI. Trimming cost V 4 bases and J 5 bases, with 9 bases left between them. The CDR3 runs to 12 residues. The CDR3 coding sequence is TGTGCCAGCAGTTTACCCTTCCACGAGCAGTACTTC. This codes for CASSLPFHEQYF.

Only a few counts were recorded for this clone. V gene TRBV5-1 combines with J gene TRBJ1-1; D is ambiguous. The length of the CDR3 is 16 residues. CDR1 and CDR2 from the germline V gene are SGHRS and YFSETQ. V shed 1 base and J shed 1 base, with 14 bases lying between them. Here the CDR3 DNA reads TGCGCCAGCAGCTTGTTGTCCGGGGTTACGAACACTGAAGCTTTCTTT. Its protein is CASSLLSGVTNTEAFF. The variable domain in full, with the rest retrieved from reference TRBV5-1 and TRBJ1-1, is KAGVTQTPRYLIKTRGQQVTLSCSPISGHRSVSWYQQTPGQGLQFLFEYFSETQRNKGNFPGRFSGRQFSNSRSEMNVSTLELGDSALYLCASSLLSGVTNTEAFFGQGTRLTVV.

The chain combines TRBV2 with TRBJ1-5; 9 nucleotides match TRBD1. This CDR3 is 19 amino acids long. Per germline, CDR1 SNHLY and CDR2 FYNNEI. Trimming took 5 bases from V and 2 from J; bases not matched to a gene: 16. CDR3 nucleotide sequence: TGTGCCAGCAGTCCACCTTATGTCAAAACAGGGGGCGGCAATCAGCCCCAGCATTTT. This encodes CASSPPYVKTGGGNQPQHF. The full variable domain, completed using reference TRBV2 and TRBJ1-5, is EPEVTQTPSHQVTQMGQEVILRCVPISNHLYFYWYRQILGQKVEFLVSFYNNEISEKSEIFDDQFSVERPDGSNFTLKIRSTKLEDSAMYFCASSPPYVKTGGGNQPQHFGDGTRLSIL.

This clone was detected only once. The rearrangement uses TRBV9 and TRBJ1-1; D may be TRBD1 (6 bases). Deletions cut 6 bases from V and 0 bases from J, with 15 bases between. CDR1 is SGDLS, CDR2 YYNGEE, per germline. The CDR3 is made up of 15 amino acids. DNA of the CDR3: TGTGCCAGCACCCAGGGGTTTGGGATGAACACTGAAGCTTTCTTT. Its protein product is CASTQGFGMNTEAFF.

This clone was seen only once. This chain joins TRBV7-8 and TRBJ2-4; D uncertain. Per the germline V gene, CDR1 is SGHVS and CDR2 is FQNEAQ. CDR3 length equals 15 residues. Trimming removed 4 bases at V and 1 base at J, with 11 bases between. The CDR3 DNA follows: TGTGCCAGCAGCTCCAGGTTCGGGGCCAAAAACATTCAGTACTTC. Translated, it gives CASSSRFGAKNIQYF.

This clone was counted between two and nine times. The gene calls are TRBV2 and TRBJ1-5; no clear D. The germline CDR1 and CDR2 sequences are SNHLY and FYNNEI. Trimming took off 4 bases at V and 7 bases at J, with 8 bases between the two ends. CDR3 size: 12 residues. CDR3 nucleotides: TGTGCCAGCAGTGCAGGTTTGCAGCCCCAGCATTTT. Protein: CASSAGLQPQHF.

The chain joins TRBV7-9 to TRBJ2-3; 10 positions agree with TRBD2. The junction had 8 bases not matched to a gene; V was cut back by 5 bases and J by 0 bases. Per germline, CDR1 SEHNR and CDR2 FQNEAQ (reference sequence). The CDR3 sequence is 17 residues long. Written as DNA, the CDR3 is TGTGCCAGCAGCCCCCAGGGACTAGCGACTAGCACAGATACGCAGTATTTT. Its translation is CASSPQGLATSTDTQYF.

The chain carries TRBV13 and TRBJ2-3, with 12 nucleotides matching TRBD1. J gave up 2 bases and V 9 bases, and 15 bases lay outside the gene matches. The V gene's germline CDR1 is PRHDT and CDR2 FYEKMQ (reference sequence). The CDR3 covers 18 residues. The CDR3 DNA sequence: TGTGCCAGATCGGGGACAGGGGGCTCGAAGTCCCACACAGATACGCAGTATTTT. Translation gives CARSGTGGSKSHTDTQYF.

A note on this clone: The junction departs from germline at one end; a sequencing error may be responsible. This chain connects TRBV5-1 to TRBJ1-2, with 8 bases fitting TRBD1. The CDR3 runs 18 residues. Germline lookup yields CDR1 SGHRS and CDR2 YFSETQ. CDR3 residues: CASSLAGGTGSLGDGYTF. The CDR3 DNA reads TGCGCCAGCAGCTTGGCCGGCGGGACAGGTTCCCTGGGTGATGGGTACACCTTC.

The chain links TRBV30 to TRBJ1-3; the D gene is possibly TRBD1 (5 bases). The ends were cut back, 5 bases at V and 0 bases at J, with 11 bases in the middle. This CDR3 is 14 amino acids long. CDR1 is GTSNPN, CDR2 SVGIG, per germline (reference sequence). Here the CDR3 DNA reads TGTGCCTGGTTCGGGGGGTACTCTGGAAACACCATATATTTT. It encodes CAWFGGYSGNTIYF. Variable domain in full (rest from reference TRBV30 and TRBJ1-3): SQTIHQWPATLVQPVGSPLSLECTVEGTSNPNLYWYRQAAGRGLQLLFYSVGIGQISSEVPQNLSASRPQDRQFILSSKKLLLSDSGFYLCAWFGGYSGNTIYFGEGSWLTVV.

The chain employs TRBV6-5 and TRBJ2-5, with D perhaps matching TRBD2 (6 bases). CDR3 size: 15 residues. Germline CDR1 reads MNHEY; CDR2 reads SVGAGI. V lost 6 bases to trimming and J lost 0 bases, with 14 bases between them. CDR3 residues: CASRSGRDYQETQYF. CDR3 coding DNA: TGTGCCAGCAGAAGCGGACGGGACTACCAAGAGACCCAGTACTTC.

The chain couples TRBV25-1 to TRBJ1-2, with unresolved D. CDR1 is MGHDK and CDR2 is SYGVNS in the germline V gene. With 6 bases removed from V and 4 bases from J, the gap between germline ends came to 9 bases. CDR3 length: 12 amino acids. The CDR3 is CASSDIFYGYTF. CDR3 sequence (DNA): TGTGCCAGCAGCGACATCTTCTATGGCTACACCTTC.

A single count supports this clone. In the same sample, other DNA sequences code for this CDR3. This chain links TRBV7-9 with TRBJ2-1; D is perhaps TRBD2 (6 bases). The CDR3 totals 14 residues. V lost 3 bases and J lost 1, with 7 bases in between. The germline V gene encodes CDR1 SEHNR and CDR2 FQNEAQ (reference sequence). The CDR3 nucleotides are TGTGCCAGCAGCTTCGGGACTTCCTACAATGAGCAGTTCTTC. Residues: CASSFGTSYNEQFF.

This chain links TRBV18 with TRBJ1-2; 7 bases align to TRBD1. The CDR3 length is 15 residues. J gave up 4 bases and V 4 bases, and 9 bases lay outside the gene matches. The V gene's germline CDR1 is KGHSH and CDR2 LQKENI. Here the CDR3 reads CASSLYRDSFYGYTF. The DNA of the CDR3 is TGTGCCAGCTCACTATACCGGGACAGCTTCTATGGCTACACCTTC.